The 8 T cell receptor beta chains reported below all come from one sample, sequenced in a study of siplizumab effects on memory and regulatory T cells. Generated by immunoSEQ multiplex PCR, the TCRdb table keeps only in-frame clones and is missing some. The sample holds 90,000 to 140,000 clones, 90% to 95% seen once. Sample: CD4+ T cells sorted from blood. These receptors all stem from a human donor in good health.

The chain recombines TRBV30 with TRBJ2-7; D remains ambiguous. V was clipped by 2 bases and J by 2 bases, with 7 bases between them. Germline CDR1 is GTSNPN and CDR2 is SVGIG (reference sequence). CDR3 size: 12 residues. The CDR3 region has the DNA TGTGCCTGGAGTCCACCCGCCTACGAGCAGTACTTC. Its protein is CAWSPPAYEQYF.

CDR3 DNA: TGTGCCAGCAGCACGGGACTACAAAACACAGATACGCAGTATTTT. Protein product: CASSTGLQNTDTQYF. The genes are TRBV9 and TRBJ2-3; 7 nucleotides match TRBD2. The CDR3 sequence is 15 residues long. Germline CDR1 and CDR2: SGDLS and YYNGEE. V lost 4 bases to trimming and J lost 2 bases; unmatched junction nucleotides: 7.

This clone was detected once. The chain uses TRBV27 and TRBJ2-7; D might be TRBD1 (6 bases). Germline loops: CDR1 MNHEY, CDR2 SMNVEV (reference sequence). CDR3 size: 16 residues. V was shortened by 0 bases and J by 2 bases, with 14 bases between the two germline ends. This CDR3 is CASSLSFTGLTYEQYF. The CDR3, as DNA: TGTGCCAGCAGTTTATCGTTTACAGGGCTAACCTACGAGCAGTACTTC.

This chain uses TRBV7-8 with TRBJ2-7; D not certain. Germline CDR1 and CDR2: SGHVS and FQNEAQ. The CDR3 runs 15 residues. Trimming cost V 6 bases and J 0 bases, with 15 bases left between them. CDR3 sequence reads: CASSRKRASSYEQYF. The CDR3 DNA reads TGTGCCAGCAGTCGTAAAAGGGCGAGCTCCTACGAGCAGTACTTC.

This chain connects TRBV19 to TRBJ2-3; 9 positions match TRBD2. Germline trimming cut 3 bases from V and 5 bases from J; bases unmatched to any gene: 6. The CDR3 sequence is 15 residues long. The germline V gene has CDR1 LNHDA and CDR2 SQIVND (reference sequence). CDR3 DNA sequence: TGTGCCAGTAGTATTTCTAGCGGGGAGGGAGATACGCAGTATTTT. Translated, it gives CASSISSGEGDTQYF. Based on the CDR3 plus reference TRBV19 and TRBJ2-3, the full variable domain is DGGITQSPKYLFRKEGQNVTLSCEQNLNHDAMYWYRQDPGQGLRLIYYSQIVNDFQKGDIAEGYSVSREKKESFPLTVTSAQKNPTAFYLCASSISSGEGDTQYFGPGTRLTVL.

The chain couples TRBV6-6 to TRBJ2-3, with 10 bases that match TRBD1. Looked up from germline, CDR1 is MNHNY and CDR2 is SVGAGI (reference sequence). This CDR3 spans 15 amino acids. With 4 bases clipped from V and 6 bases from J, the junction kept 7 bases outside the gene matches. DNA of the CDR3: TGTGCCAGCAGTTCCGGGACAGGGGTTCTGGATACGCAGTATTTT. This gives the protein CASSSGTGVLDTQYF.

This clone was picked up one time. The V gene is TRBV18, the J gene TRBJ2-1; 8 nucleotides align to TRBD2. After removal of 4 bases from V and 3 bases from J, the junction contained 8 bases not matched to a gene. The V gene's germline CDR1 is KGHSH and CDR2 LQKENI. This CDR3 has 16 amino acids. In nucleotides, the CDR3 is TGTGCCAGCTCACTGCTAAGCGGGGGCCACTACAATGAGCAGTTCTTC. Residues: CASSLLSGGHYNEQFF.

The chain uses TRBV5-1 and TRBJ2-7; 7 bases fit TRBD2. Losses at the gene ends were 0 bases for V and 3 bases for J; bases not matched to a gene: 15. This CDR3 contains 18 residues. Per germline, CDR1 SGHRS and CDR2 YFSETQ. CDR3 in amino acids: CASSLGAGGGVPLYEQYF. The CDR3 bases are TGCGCCAGCAGCTTGGGAGCCGGTGGGGGGGTCCCCCTCTACGAGCAGTACTTC.